One T cell receptor (beta chain) is described in this entry. CDR1 and CDR2 from the germline V gene are LGHNA and YNFKEQ. The CDR3 length is 14 residues. The V end was cut by 0 bases, the J end by 4 bases, with 10 bases between. The data derive from a study of blood T cell repertoires in COVID-19. Study details: Samples of COVID-19 (acute and convalescent) were obtained from the United States, Italy and Spain.

One Seattle source followed patients from active infection through their disease course. The protocol was immunoSEQ multiplex PCR, while the TCRdb copy is restricted to in-frame clones and leaves out a portion. The table shows 150,000 to 200,000 clones, with 80% to 85% occurring only once. The sample comprised peripheral blood. This clonotype originated in a woman of 80 years or more with COVID-19, enrolled during active disease. The chain has TRBV4-2 and TRBJ2-7; no clear D. The CDR3 region has the DNA TGTGCCAGCAGCCAAGACGCCCAGATATACGAGCAGTACTTC. Protein sequence: CASSQDAQIYEQYF.